The 12 T cell receptor beta chains listed next were all sequenced from one sample in a study of blood T cell repertoires in COVID-19. Using immunoSEQ multiplex PCR, the repertoire was profiled, and TCRdb retains in-frame clones only, with some absent. The table has approximately 230,000 clones, around four fifths seen once. Sequenced: PBMCs or T cells enriched from blood (not recorded which). The receptors originated from a man aged 40-55 years who had recovered from COVID-19.

The rearrangement joins TRBV18 to TRBJ2-2, with TRBD2 identical over 7 bases. The CDR3 length is 15 residues. J lost 4 bases, V lost 4 bases, and 6 bases had no gene match. Germline loops: CDR1 KGHSH, CDR2 LQKENI. CDR3 amino acids: CASSRTGGGTGELFF. CDR3 in DNA: TGTGCCAGCTCACGGACGGGAGGCGGCACCGGGGAGCTGTTTTTT.

CDR3 bases: TGTGCCAGCAGCGTAACTGGAGCCTACGAGCAGTACTTC. It codes for CASSVTGAYEQYF. The chain is built from TRBV9 and TRBJ2-7; D gene uncertain. Germline V lookup: CDR1 SGDLS, CDR2 YYNGEE. With 1 base removed from V and 2 bases from J, the gap between germline ends came to 7 bases. The CDR3 has 13 residues. The full variable domain, its missing parts supplied by reference TRBV9 and TRBJ2-7, is DSGVTQTPKHLITATGQRVTLRCSPRSGDLSVYWYQQSLDQGLQFLIQYYNGEERAKGNILERFSAQQFPDLHSELNLSSLELGDSALYFCASSVTGAYEQYFGPGTRLTVT.

The J gene is TRBJ2-4, the V gene TRBV29-1; 10 nucleotides line up with TRBD1. CDR3 size: 13 residues. The V gene's germline CDR1 is SQVTM and CDR2 ANQGSEA. Losses at the gene ends were 4 bases for V and 4 bases for J; bases not matched to a gene: 1. This CDR3 is CSVGTGGKNIQYF. CDR3 DNA sequence: TGCAGCGTTGGGACAGGGGGTAAAAACATTCAGTACTTC.

The DNA for the CDR3 is TGTGCCAGCAGTTATAGGACAGGGGGGACAGATACGCAGTATTTT. Protein sequence: CASSYRTGGTDTQYF. The rearrangement joins TRBV25-1 to TRBJ2-3; 10 nucleotides agree with TRBD1. Germline CDR1 is MGHDK and CDR2 is SYGVNS. The V gene end was trimmed by 5 bases and the J gene end by 3 bases; junction bases not matched to a gene: 5. The CDR3 extends over 15 amino acids.

V usage is TRBV12-3 or TRBV12-4 and J usage is TRBJ2-7, with D hard to call. CDR3 length: 13 amino acids. Trimming took 6 bases from V and 6 from J, leaving 15 bases between them. The CDR3 here is CASRPTYLSEQYF. In DNA form, the CDR3 reads TGTGCCAGCAGGCCTACCTATCTGTCCGAGCAGTACTTC.

This chain links TRBV7-2 with TRBJ1-4; D perhaps matches TRBD1 (6 bases). V lost 4 bases and J lost 8, with 14 bases in between. This CDR3 region has 14 residues. Germline-derived CDR1 and CDR2 are SGHTA and FQGNSA. DNA for the CDR3: TGTGCCAGCAGCTCCCGGGACATTGGGGAAAAACTGTTTTTT. The encoded protein is CASSSRDIGEKLFF.

The chain recombines TRBV28 with TRBJ1-6, with 8 bases lining up with TRBD1. Trimming at V came to 6 bases and at J to 9 bases, leaving 7 bases not matched to a gene. This CDR3 comprises 14 residues. CDR1 is MDHEN and CDR2 is SYDVKM in the germline V gene. The CDR3 coding sequence is TGTGCCAGCAGCCCCGGACAGGGCAGTTCACCCCTCCACTTT. It is translated as CASSPGQGSSPLHF.

In nucleotides, the CDR3 is TGTGCCAGTCGTAACAGGGGGCATTCACCCCTCCACTTT. Its translation is CASRNRGHSPLHF. This chain joins TRBV19 and TRBJ1-6; 9 bases are shared with TRBD1. The CDR3 has 13 amino acids. V was clipped by 8 bases and J by 8 bases; unmatched bases: 4. The germline V gene has CDR1 LNHDA and CDR2 SQIVND (reference sequence).

The chain has TRBV6-4 and TRBJ1-2; 7 nucleotides line up with TRBD1. Germline-derived CDR1 and CDR2 are MRHNA and SNTAGT. The junction had 11 bases not matched to a gene; V was cut back by 3 bases and J by 4 bases. The CDR3 runs 16 residues. The CDR3 nucleotides read TGTGCCAGCAGTGAAGGAGGCCAGGGGGGCCCCTATGGCTACACCTTC. This sequence encodes CASSEGGQGGPYGYTF.

The V and J genes are TRBV18 and TRBJ2-7; possibly TRBD2 for D (6 bases). The CDR3 runs 11 residues. Germline V gene lookup returns CDR1 KGHSH and CDR2 LQKENI. V was clipped by 4 bases and J by 5 bases, with 6 bases between them. CDR3 nucleotides: TGTGCCAGCTCACGCGGGGACGAGCAGTACTTC. Translated, it gives CASSRGDEQYF.

V is TRBV18 and J is TRBJ1-1, with a tentative D call TRBD1 (5 bases). Per germline, CDR1 KGHSH and CDR2 LQKENI. Between the trimmed V and J ends, which lost 1 base and 0 bases, there was a span of 6 bases. The length of the CDR3 is 14 residues. CDR3 bases: TGTGCCAGCTCACCACAGGGGATGAACACTGAAGCTTTCTTT. It specifies CASSPQGMNTEAFF.

This sequence joins TRBV4-1 and TRBJ1-1; D is unclear. Trimming took 0 bases from V and 3 from J, leaving 11 bases between them. Germline V CDR1 and CDR2: MGHRA, YSYEKL. The CDR3 consists of 15 residues. Here the CDR3 reads CASSQDGGQDTEAFF. The CDR3 DNA reads TGCGCCAGCAGCCAAGATGGAGGGCAAGACACTGAAGCTTTCTTT.